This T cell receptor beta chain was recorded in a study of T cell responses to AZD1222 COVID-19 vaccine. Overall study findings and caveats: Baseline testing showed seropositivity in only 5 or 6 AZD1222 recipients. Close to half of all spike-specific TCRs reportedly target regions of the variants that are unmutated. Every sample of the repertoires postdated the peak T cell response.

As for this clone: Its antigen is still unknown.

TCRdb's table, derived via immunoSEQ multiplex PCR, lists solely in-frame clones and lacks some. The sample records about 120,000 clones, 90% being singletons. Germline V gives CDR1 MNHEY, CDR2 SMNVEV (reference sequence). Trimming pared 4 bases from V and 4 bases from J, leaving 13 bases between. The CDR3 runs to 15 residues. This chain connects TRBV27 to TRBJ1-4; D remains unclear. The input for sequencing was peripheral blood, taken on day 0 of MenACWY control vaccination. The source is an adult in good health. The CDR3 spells CASSYYSGGNEKLFF. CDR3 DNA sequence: TGTGCCAGCAGTTACTACTCGGGCGGTAATGAAAAACTGTTTTTT.